What follows is one TCR beta chain and its context. What it recognizes is unknown. These data come from a study of cytomegalovirus exposure and HLA in healthy donors. The overall study: Genotyping showed roughly 81% of 398 donors falling in the Caucasian-associated ancestry cluster. Study-level points and caveats: It was confirmed in vitro that a few of the CMV-associated chains were specific for CMV antigens. According to a later analysis, donors in an Asian-associated ancestry cluster reportedly had fewer N-insertions than the roughly 670-donor mean.

V dropped 2 bases and J dropped 8; count of bases not matched to a gene: 11. The germline gives CDR1 SGHRS, CDR2 YFSETQ. The CDR3 has 15 amino acids. The donors (healthy individuals) were bone marrow donors. The PCR was carried out with 60 Vbeta primers and 13 Jbeta primers. The repertoire was sequenced with immunoSEQ multiplex PCR; TCRdb's copy has only in-frame clones and lacks some. The table has around 180,000 clones, roughly 80% seen once. The J gene is TRBJ1-1, the V gene TRBV5-1; 8 bases agree with TRBD1. Specimen: PBMCs. The sequence came from a man in his 60s in good health and CMV-seronegative. The CDR3 is CASSLEGQAAGEAFF. DNA of the CDR3: TGCGCCAGCAGCTTAGAGGGACAGGCCGCGGGCGAAGCTTTCTTT.